Included here is one TCR beta chain sequence, with context. What it recognizes is unknown. The record originates from a study of Graves' ophthalmopathy and Graves' hyperthyroidism. Overall study findings and caveats: Clonotypes were expanded in thyroid at above 0.001 frequency, and most also appeared in blood.

As the template, RNA transcripts were used to amplify TCR beta CDR3 regions. Second-round multiplex PCR followed a first-round RT-PCR using HTBI primers. TCRdb independently ran MiXCR on the multiplex PCR reads; one entry per CDR3 protein. The sample holds 680,000 or so distinct CDR3 sequences; 22% are singletons and the top ten take approximately 7%. This CDR3 region has 13 residues. Germline V CDR1 and CDR2: SNHLY, FYNNEI. Trimming took off 8 bases at V and 4 bases at J, with 14 bases between the two ends. The J gene is TRBJ1-1, the V gene TRBV2; perhaps TRBD1 as D (5 bases). The sample was peripheral blood. The receptor comes from a woman aged 18-30 years with stable Graves' hyperthyroidism. Some clones in this sample may be carry-over from other donors' samples. The CDR3 coding sequence is TGTGCCAGCCTACAAGGGGAGGGCACTGAAGCTTTCTTT. This codes for CASLQGEGTEAFF.